These 23 T cell receptor beta chains were all obtained from the same sample, sequenced in a study of blood T cell repertoires in COVID-19. Here immunoSEQ multiplex PCR was the method, and the copy in TCRdb shows in-frame clones only, minus some. Of around 220,000 clones listed, roughly 88% were seen once; the top ten hold roughly 14%. Sequencing was performed on PBMCs or T cells enriched from blood (not recorded which). All receptors come from a woman aged 45-60 years with acute COVID-19.

A single count supports this clone. This chain uses TRBV13 with TRBJ1-1; D may be TRBD1 (6 bases). The V end was cut by 4 bases, the J end by 7 bases, with 10 bases between. The CDR3 runs 12 residues. Germline CDR1 reads PRHDT; CDR2 reads FYEKMQ (reference sequence). CDR3 protein: CASSSRTVEAFF. The CDR3, as DNA: TGTGCCAGCAGCTCAAGGACAGTTGAAGCTTTCTTT.

The CDR3 region is CASSASGSSYNEQFF. Written as DNA, the CDR3 is TGTGCCAGCAGCGCTAGCGGGAGCTCCTACAATGAGCAGTTCTTC. The chain is built from TRBV9 and TRBJ2-1, with 10 bases matching TRBD2. Germline lookup yields CDR1 SGDLS and CDR2 YYNGEE. V trimming: 3 bases; J trimming: 0 bases; junction bases outside the gene matches: 0. This CDR3 is built from 15 residues.

The J gene is TRBJ2-7, the V gene TRBV5-4, with D unresolved. The CDR3 runs 16 residues. Germline values: CDR1 SGHNT, CDR2 YYREEE (reference sequence). V shed 0 bases and J shed 2 bases, with 15 bases lying between them. The CDR3 here is CASSLGLGPGAYEQYF. DNA of the CDR3: TGTGCCAGCAGCTTGGGTCTGGGCCCAGGCGCCTACGAGCAGTACTTC.

The rearrangement links TRBV4-1 to TRBJ2-1; 12 nucleotides match TRBD2. V lost 6 bases and J lost 4; bases outside the gene matches: 10. The CDR3 spans 17 residues. From germline, CDR1 is MGHRA and CDR2 YSYEKL. The CDR3 region is CASSKESGLAGYNEQFF. CDR3 in DNA: TGCGCCAGCAGTAAAGAGTCCGGACTAGCGGGGTACAATGAGCAGTTCTTC.

V gene TRBV5-1 combines with J gene TRBJ2-7, with 8 positions matching TRBD1. The V gene end was trimmed by 3 bases and the J gene end by 9 bases; junction bases not matched to a gene: 2. The CDR3 spans 11 residues. Per germline, CDR1 SGHRS and CDR2 YFSETQ. The DNA of the CDR3 is TGCGCCAGCAGCTCCGGACAGGGGCAGTACTTC. Its protein product is CASSSGQGQYF.

This clone is a singleton in its sample. V is TRBV5-6 and J is TRBJ2-2; D call uncertain. Trimming stripped 4 bases from V and 6 bases from J, with 16 bases between. The CDR3 sequence is 15 residues long. Germline V CDR1 and CDR2: SGHDT, YYEEEE. Here the CDR3 DNA reads TGTGCCAGCAGCCAGGCACTGAATCGCGCCGGGGAGCTGTTTTTT. Amino acid sequence: CASSQALNRAGELFF.

This clone was counted a single time. The chain employs TRBV27 and TRBJ2-7, with a possible D match to TRBD2 (6 bases). V was clipped by 6 bases and J by 3 bases, with 15 bases between them. Germline lookup yields CDR1 MNHEY and CDR2 SMNVEV (reference sequence). The CDR3 loop spans 14 amino acids. Written as DNA, the CDR3 is TGTGCCAGCAGCGTGACTAGGGTAAGCTACGAGCAGTACTTC. Translation: CASSVTRVSYEQYF.

The V and J genes are TRBV19 and TRBJ1-1; D is unclear. Germline values: CDR1 LNHDA, CDR2 SQIVND (reference sequence). CDR3 length: 15 amino acids. Trimming took 8 bases from V and 1 from J, leaving 17 bases between them. The CDR3 coding sequence is TGTGCCAGTGAGGTCGTCGGCCGTCGGAACACTGAAGCTTTCTTT. Encoded protein: CASEVVGRRNTEAFF.

This clone has a handful of counts. Written as DNA, the CDR3 is TGTGCCAGCAGCGATGCCATGTCCGGGACAAATGAGCAGTTCTTC. Protein product: CASSDAMSGTNEQFF. The V gene is TRBV7-3, the J gene TRBJ2-1; D is possibly TRBD1 (6 bases). Germline V lookup: CDR1 SGHTA, CDR2 FQGTGA. CDR3 length equals 15 residues. Trimming took off 5 bases at V and 7 bases at J, with 18 bases between the two ends. The full variable domain, with the rest looked up from reference TRBV7-3 and TRBJ2-1, is GAGVSQTPSNKVTEKGKYVELRCDPISGHTALYWYRQSLGQGPEFLIYFQGTGAADDSGLPNDRFFAVRPEGSVSTLKIQRTERGDSAVYLCASSDAMSGTNEQFFGPGTRLTVL.

The J gene is TRBJ2-3, the V gene TRBV7-7; tentatively, D is TRBD2 (6 bases). This CDR3 contains 15 residues. Trimming pared 5 bases from V and 2 bases from J, leaving 14 bases between. Germline lookup yields CDR1 SSHAT and CDR2 FNYEAQ (reference sequence). DNA for the CDR3: TGTGCCAGCAGCCGTTGGGGACTGGACACAGATACGCAGTATTTT. Amino acid sequence: CASSRWGLDTDTQYF.

The table lists this clone with a count of one. V and J are TRBV28 and TRBJ1-3; TRBD1 might be the D (6 bases). This CDR3 comprises 15 residues. Germline CDR1 and CDR2: MDHEN and SYDVKM. V shed 7 bases and J shed 3 bases, with 16 bases lying between them. The CDR3 coding sequence is TGTGCCAGCACCGAACAGGGAGGGAATGGAAACACCATATATTTT. This encodes CASTEQGGNGNTIYF.

Comments on this clone: Different DNA sequences within this sample yield the same CDR3. The V gene is TRBV5-1, the J gene TRBJ2-1; TRBD2 aligns across 8 bases. In germline, CDR1 is SGHRS, CDR2 YFSETQ. The CDR3 covers 16 residues. The V and J ends lost 0 bases and 1 base, in that order; junction bases with no gene match: 3. In DNA form, the CDR3 reads TGCGCCAGCAGCTTGGGATTAGCGGGATCCTACAATGAGCAGTTCTTC. Protein product: CASSLGLAGSYNEQFF.

CDR3 DNA: TGTGCCAGCAGCGCGCCATACTTTCAGGGGTCAGATAATTCACCCCTCCACTTT. It codes for CASSAPYFQGSDNSPLHF. The V gene is TRBV28, the J gene TRBJ1-6; D possibly corresponds to TRBD1 (6 bases). V was trimmed by 6 bases and J by 5 bases, leaving 23 bases between them. CDR1 MDHEN and CDR2 SYDVKM come from the germline V gene. The CDR3 length is 18 residues.

The rearrangement uses TRBV2 and TRBJ1-5; perhaps TRBD1 as D (5 bases). Trimming stripped 2 bases from V and 0 bases from J, with 17 bases between. Germline V gene lookup returns CDR1 SNHLY and CDR2 FYNNEI. CDR3 length: 18 residues. CDR3 DNA: TGTGCCAGCAGTGAAAGCCAGGGATCGGGTAGTAGCAATCAGCCCCAGCATTTT. Amino acids: CASSESQGSGSSNQPQHF.

The chain has TRBV7-7 and TRBJ2-2; TRBD1 agrees at 10 bases. This CDR3 has 16 amino acids. Germline loops: CDR1 SSHAT, CDR2 FNYEAQ (reference sequence). V shed 5 bases and J 10 bases; nucleotides not matched to a gene: 13. The CDR3 region is CASSPPPGTGVLELFF. In DNA, the CDR3 is TGTGCCAGCAGCCCCCCCCCGGGGACAGGGGTCTTGGAGCTGTTTTTT.

The chain uses TRBV27 and TRBJ2-1, with D unresolved. This CDR3 region has 13 residues. The germline V and J ends were trimmed by 3 bases and 2 bases, with 5 bases remaining between them. The germline V gene has CDR1 MNHEY and CDR2 SMNVEV (reference sequence). The CDR3 loop reads CASSFTAYNEQFF. The CDR3 region has the DNA TGTGCCAGCAGTTTTACAGCCTACAATGAGCAGTTCTTC.

V and J are TRBV7-2 and TRBJ2-1, with 7 bases identical to TRBD2. Germline CDR1 is SGHTA and CDR2 is FQGNSA. V lost 1 base and J lost 0; bases outside the gene matches: 6. This CDR3 has 17 amino acids. The CDR3 loop is CASSLGFGRSSYNEQFF. The CDR3 nucleotides read TGTGCCAGCAGCTTAGGGTTCGGGAGGAGCTCCTACAATGAGCAGTTCTTC.

This clone was observed once. This chain uses TRBV4-3 with TRBJ1-4, with a weak D call TRBD1 (5 bases). CDR3 size: 16 residues. Germline CDR1 LGHNA, CDR2 YSLEER. V lost 2 bases and J lost 4, with 14 bases in between. The chain's CDR3 is CASSQSPGGGNEKLFF. In DNA, the CDR3 is TGCGCCAGCAGCCAATCCCCGGGGGGAGGTAATGAAAAACTGTTTTTT.

The chain links TRBV28 to TRBJ2-5; 7 bases are a match to TRBD2. Trimming removed 3 bases from V and 2 bases from J; junction bases left unmatched: 6. Per the germline V gene, CDR1 is MDHEN and CDR2 is SYDVKM. The CDR3 loop spans 15 amino acids. The CDR3 DNA reads TGTGCCAGCAGTTTTTACGGGGGGAAACAAGAGACCCAGTACTTC. It is translated as CASSFYGGKQETQYF. The variable domain in full, with the rest retrieved from reference TRBV28 and TRBJ2-5, is DVKVTQSSRYLVKRTGEKVFLECVQDMDHENMFWYRQDPGLGLRLIYFSYDVKMKEKGDIPEGYSVSREKKERFSLILESASTNQTSMYLCASSFYGGKQETQYFGPGTRLLVL.

This chain links TRBV27 with TRBJ1-5, with 10 bases aligning to TRBD1. Germline CDR1 is MNHEY and CDR2 is SMNVEV (reference sequence). This CDR3 spans 15 amino acids. Trimming at V came to 5 bases and at J to 9 bases, leaving 10 bases not matched to a gene. CDR3 nucleotides: TGTGCCAGCAGTCCCTCGACAGGGGGCGCGAGGCCCCAGCATTTT. This gives the protein CASSPSTGGARPQHF.

The rearrangement uses TRBV6-2 or TRBV6-3 and TRBJ1-5; 7 bases map to TRBD1. V shed 2 bases, J shed 6 bases, and the junction held 4 bases outside the gene matches. The CDR3 has 14 residues. Germline V gives CDR1 MNHEY, CDR2 SVGEGT. The CDR3 DNA reads as TGTGCCAGCAGTTACAGGGGGCGAATTCAGCCCCAGCATTTT. Translation: CASSYRGRIQPQHF.

DNA for the CDR3: TGTGCCAGCAGCCGGGGGAGGGGGACTGAAGCTTTCTTT. The encoded protein is CASSRGRGTEAFF. The chain is built from TRBV27 and TRBJ1-1, with TRBD1 as a possible D gene (6 bases). V lost 6 bases to trimming and J lost 5 bases, with 13 bases between them. Germline lookup yields CDR1 MNHEY and CDR2 SMNVEV (reference sequence). The CDR3 covers 13 residues.

The chain is built from TRBV4-3 and TRBJ2-7; 8 nucleotides line up with TRBD1. With V trimmed by 1 base and J by 7 bases, 6 bases remained unmatched. The germline CDR1 and CDR2 sequences are LGHNA and YSLEER. CDR3 length: 14 amino acids. The CDR3 nucleotides are TGCGCCAGCAGCCAAGTGGACAGGGTTGGGGAGCAGTACTTC. Translation gives CASSQVDRVGEQYF.